Presented here are 7 T cell receptor beta chains from one specimen sequenced in a study of T cells in Graves' hyperthyroidism and ophthalmopathy. It was RNA transcripts that yielded the amplified TCR beta CDR3 regions. The HTBI primer set served for first-round RT-PCR of the TCR CDR3. TCRdb passed the multiplex PCR reads through MiXCR, listing each CDR3 protein once. The repertoire holds about 330,000 distinct CDR3 sequences, with roughly an eighth as singletons. Specimen: blood. The receptor set was obtained from a woman in her thirties or forties with Graves' ophthalmopathy.

This clonotype was picked up a small number of times. The chain combines TRBV19 with TRBJ2-1; 7 bases match TRBD1. Germline CDR1 is LNHDA and CDR2 is SQIVND (reference sequence). V gave up 5 bases and J gave up 12 bases; unmatched junction bases: 13. The length of the CDR3 is 14 residues. The CDR3 sequence is CASSPGLWGTAQFF. The CDR3 region has the DNA TGTGCCAGTAGTCCTGGGCTGTGGGGGACAGCGCAGTTCTTC.

This clonotype appeared a few times. The gene calls are TRBV19 and TRBJ2-6; 9 positions match TRBD1. V dropped 6 bases and J dropped 6; count of bases not matched to a gene: 3. The CDR3 contains 14 residues. From germline, CDR1 is LNHDA and CDR2 SQIVND (reference sequence). CDR3 in DNA: TGTGCCAGTAGCAGGACAGGGGAGGCCAACGTCCTGACTTTC. Translation: CASSRTGEANVLTF.

This clonotype was counted ten times or more. The J gene is TRBJ2-7, the V gene TRBV5-1; TRBD2 agrees at 10 bases. V lost 4 bases and J lost 0; bases outside the gene matches: 7. The CDR3 contains 16 residues. In germline, CDR1 is SGHRS, CDR2 YFSETQ. Here the CDR3 DNA reads TGCGCCAGCAGCGAAAGTCTAGCGGGGGTCTCCTACGAGCAGTACTTC. This sequence encodes CASSESLAGVSYEQYF.

This clonotype appeared a few times. The V gene is TRBV19, the J gene TRBJ2-5, with 8 bases matching TRBD1. This CDR3 is 14 amino acids long. The V segment lost 4 bases and the J segment 5 bases; nucleotides outside the gene matches: 6. Germline V CDR1 and CDR2: LNHDA, SQIVND (reference sequence). CDR3 amino acids: CASSTRQGRETQYF. The DNA of the CDR3 is TGTGCCAGTAGTACCAGACAGGGGCGGGAGACCCAGTACTTC.

The chain recombines TRBV30 with TRBJ2-3; possible D gene TRBD2, 6 bases. CDR1 and CDR2 from the germline V gene are GTSNPN and SVGIG (reference sequence). The CDR3 contains 15 residues. Trimming removed 0 bases at V and 2 bases at J, with 12 bases between. CDR3 sequence: CAWSVYSGYTDTQYF. The CDR3 DNA reads as TGTGCCTGGAGTGTATATAGCGGCTACACAGATACGCAGTATTTT. Supplemented by reference TRBV30 and TRBJ2-3, the full variable domain reads SQTIHQWPATLVQPVGSPLSLECTVEGTSNPNLYWYRQAAGRGLQLLFYSVGIGQISSEVPQNLSASRPQDRQFILSSKKLLLSDSGFYLCAWSVYSGYTDTQYFGPGTRLTVL.

This clonotype occurred many times. The gene calls are TRBV12-3 or TRBV12-4 and TRBJ2-3; D is perhaps TRBD2 (6 bases). The CDR3 runs to 12 residues. Trimming removed 7 bases from V and 4 bases from J, with 9 bases in between. The CDR3 DNA reads TGTGCCAGCAAGGGACTGGCAGATACGCAGTATTTT. This codes for CASKGLADTQYF.

This clonotype showed up just a few times. The V gene is TRBV2, the J gene TRBJ1-4; 8 nucleotides agree with TRBD1. The CDR3 spans 14 residues. From germline, CDR1 is SNHLY and CDR2 FYNNEI. The J segment lost 7 bases and the V segment lost 7 bases, leaving 8 bases of the junction unmatched. The CDR3 nucleotides are TGTGCCAGCAACTTGGACAGGGTAACTGAAAAACTGTTTTTT. Residues: CASNLDRVTEKLFF.